This T cell receptor (beta chain) was sequenced in a study of patients and donors after allogeneic stem cell transplantation. One entry per CDR3 protein, called by TCRdb with MiXCR from the RT-PCR reads. This sample yields 900,000 to 1,000,000 distinct CDR3 sequences, of which over 15% are seen a single time; under 6.5% belongs to the top ten. The CDR3 has 16 residues. Germline CDR1 and CDR2: ENHRY and SYGVKD. Trimming cost V 4 bases and J 0 bases, with 10 bases left between them. This chain joins TRBV10-3 and TRBJ2-6; D remains unclear. This sequence originates from a human donor who was either an allogeneic HSCT recipient or a stem cell or donor lymphocyte infusion donor (not recorded which). It is not recorded whose cells these are; they may come from a transplant donor. The sample taken for sequencing was blood, either unsorted or a sorted T cell fraction (not recorded which). The CDR3 coding sequence is TGTGCCATCAGTGCATGGCATCCCTCTGGGGCCAACGTCCTGACTTTC. Translated: CAISAWHPSGANVLTF.